This TCR beta chain originates from a study of blood T cell repertoires in COVID-19. This clone was recorded a few times. Assay used: immunoSEQ multiplex PCR; TCRdb lists only in-frame clones, some missing. The sample lists fewer than 350,000 clones; approximately 85% were seen once. With 5 bases clipped from V and 9 bases from J, the junction kept 14 bases outside the gene matches. The germline V gene has CDR1 LGHDT and CDR2 YNNKEL (reference sequence). The CDR3 has 15 residues. The chain recombines TRBV3-1 (or the pseudogene TRBV3-2) with TRBJ2-7, with 9 bases that match TRBD1. Specimen: peripheral blood. The TCR sequence derives from a man aged 18-30 years with active or convalescent COVID-19. The CDR3 loop reads CASSDSRTGAQRQYF. CDR3 DNA: TGTGCCAGCAGCGACAGTAGGACAGGGGCCCAACGGCAGTACTTC.